These 22 T cell receptor beta chains were sequenced from one sample in a study of cytotoxic CD8 clonotypes in ibrutinib-treated CLL. TCRdb's copy holds only in-frame clones and misses some; the assay was immunoSEQ multiplex PCR. The data show roughly 97,000 clones, 70% to 80% seen once. Sequencing was performed on PBMCs, taken after 12 months of ibrutinib treatment. Receptors were obtained from a human donor with chronic lymphocytic leukemia.

There are a few counts of this clone. This chain links TRBV30 with TRBJ2-1; 7 bases agree with TRBD2. This CDR3 comprises 14 residues. The germline V gene encodes CDR1 GTSNPN and CDR2 SVGIG (reference sequence). With 1 base clipped from V and 7 bases from J, the junction kept 7 bases outside the gene matches. This CDR3 reads CAWSEAFGGNEQFF. CDR3 bases: TGTGCCTGGAGTGAAGCTTTCGGGGGGAATGAGCAGTTCTTC.

This clone was detected a few times. The genes are TRBV7-3 and TRBJ2-7; a weak D match, TRBD2 (5 bases). CDR1 and CDR2 from the germline V gene are SGHTA and FQGTGA. V was cut by 5 bases and J by 7 bases, with 12 bases left in between. The CDR3 covers 12 residues. The CDR3 loop reads CASSNGVGEQYF. The CDR3 nucleotides read TGTGCCAGCAGCAACGGGGTAGGGGAGCAGTACTTC.

This clone turned up a few times. The chain carries TRBV6-4 and TRBJ2-1, with TRBD2 identical over 14 bases. Trimming removed 2 bases from V and 7 bases from J; junction bases left unmatched: 1. CDR1 MRHNA and CDR2 SNTAGT come from the germline V gene. This CDR3 comprises 15 residues. This CDR3 is CASSDGTSGGNEQFF. CDR3 DNA sequence: TGTGCCAGCAGTGACGGGACTAGCGGGGGTAATGAGCAGTTCTTC.

The chain carries TRBV10-2 and TRBJ1-2; perhaps TRBD1 as D (6 bases). This CDR3 contains 13 residues. V was trimmed by 6 bases and J by 4 bases, leaving 12 bases between them. Germline CDR1 WSHSY, CDR2 SAAADI. This CDR3 is CASSGGPLYGYTF. The CDR3 coding sequence is TGCGCCAGCAGCGGGGGCCCTCTCTATGGCTACACCTTC.

The rearrangement joins TRBV15 to TRBJ1-5; tentative D call: TRBD1 (6 bases). Germline-derived CDR1 and CDR2 are LNHNV and YYDKDF (reference sequence). The CDR3 spans 17 residues. Trimming shortened V by 3 bases and J by 0 bases, and 15 bases separated the two germline ends. The CDR3 sequence: CATSSAPQGTSNQPQHF. The CDR3, as DNA: TGTGCCACCAGCAGCGCACCACAGGGAACTAGCAATCAGCCCCAGCATTTT.

V gene TRBV28 combines with J gene TRBJ1-1; TRBD1 might be the D (5 bases). This CDR3 contains 11 residues. From germline, CDR1 is MDHEN and CDR2 SYDVKM. V was shortened by 8 bases and J by 7 bases, with 11 bases between the two germline ends. The CDR3 DNA is TGTGCCAGCCGATCCAGGGTTGAAGCTTTCTTT. It codes for CASRSRVEAFF. Using reference TRBV28 and TRBJ1-1 for the parts outside the CDR3, the full variable domain is DVKVTQSSRYLVKRTGEKVFLECVQDMDHENMFWYRQDPGLGLRLIYFSYDVKMKEKGDIPEGYSVSREKKERFSLILESASTNQTSMYLCASRSRVEAFFGQGTRLTVV.

The chain uses TRBV30 and TRBJ1-2, with TRBD1 matching over 9 bases. Trimming at V came to 4 bases and at J to 8 bases, leaving 14 bases not matched to a gene. The germline CDR1 and CDR2 sequences are GTSNPN and SVGIG (reference sequence). The CDR3 is 15 residues long. DNA for the CDR3: TGTGCCTGGATTCGACGGGACAGGGAAGGATCCGGCTACACCTTC. Amino acid sequence: CAWIRRDREGSGYTF.

About this clone: Other DNA sequences from this sample encode an identical CDR3 as well. This chain joins TRBV7-2 and TRBJ2-6; D ambiguous. Deletions cut 5 bases from V and 4 bases from J, with 12 bases between. Germline loops: CDR1 SGHTA, CDR2 FQGNSA. The CDR3 is 15 residues long. CDR3 nucleotides: TGTGCCAGCAGCCGGGCCGTCTCCGGGGCCAACGTCCTGACTTTC. It yields the protein CASSRAVSGANVLTF.

The chain couples TRBV5-1 to TRBJ1-3; TRBD1 matches 9 bases. Germline CDR1 reads SGHRS; CDR2 reads YFSETQ. The trim removed 2 bases at V and 4 bases at J, leaving 4 bases unmatched. The CDR3 consists of 15 residues. The CDR3, as DNA: TGCGCCAGCAGCTTCACCGGGACAGGGGGAAACACCATATATTTT. Protein sequence: CASSFTGTGGNTIYF.

V is TRBV7-9 and J is TRBJ1-4, with 7 bases matching TRBD1. Germline V gene data show CDR1 as SEHNR and CDR2 as FQNEAQ (reference sequence). The V segment lost 6 bases and the J segment 5 bases; nucleotides outside the gene matches: 9. The CDR3 sequence is 15 residues long. This CDR3 reads CASSSRTGSNEKLFF. In nucleotides, the CDR3 is TGTGCCAGCAGTTCTAGGACAGGTTCGAATGAAAAACTGTTTTTT.

The chain has TRBV4-1 and TRBJ2-1, with 8 bases aligning to TRBD2. This CDR3 contains 19 residues. The V gene's germline CDR1 is MGHRA and CDR2 YSYEKL. V shed 0 bases and J 8 bases; nucleotides not matched to a gene: 18. CDR3 residues: CASSQETGERGPHGDEQFF. CDR3 DNA: TGCGCCAGCAGCCAAGAAACGGGAGAGCGGGGGCCCCACGGGGATGAGCAGTTCTTC.

This chain joins TRBV6-5 and TRBJ1-2, with a tentative D call TRBD1 (5 bases). The CDR3 length is 14 residues. V was cut by 7 bases and J by 6 bases, with 18 bases left in between. Germline V CDR1 and CDR2: MNHEY, SVGAGI. The CDR3 coding sequence is TGTGCCAGCATTCCCTTTGGGGGACTCCATGGCTACACCTTC. This codes for CASIPFGGLHGYTF.

This CDR3 reads CASSERGTNSPLHF. Written as DNA, the CDR3 is TGTGCCAGCAGTGAAAGAGGAACTAATTCACCCCTCCACTTT. J is TRBJ1-6 and V is TRBV25-1; the D is unclear. This CDR3 spans 14 amino acids. CDR1 is MGHDK, CDR2 SYGVNS, per germline. Trimming shortened V by 2 bases and J by 6 bases, and 8 bases separated the two germline ends.

CDR3 sequence reads: CASTENTNSPLHF. The CDR3 DNA is TGTGCATCCACCGAAAATACTAATTCACCCCTCCACTTT. The chain carries TRBV7-9 and TRBJ1-6; D not certain. The germline V gene encodes CDR1 SEHNR and CDR2 FQNEAQ (reference sequence). CDR3 length: 13 residues.

This chain uses TRBV19 with TRBJ1-1; D unresolved. With 7 bases removed from V and 3 bases from J, the gap between germline ends came to 9 bases. Germline loops: CDR1 LNHDA, CDR2 SQIVND (reference sequence). The CDR3 loop spans 12 amino acids. The CDR3 reads CASNPGDTEAFF. In DNA, the CDR3 is TGTGCCAGTAACCCCGGGGACACTGAAGCTTTCTTT.

The rearrangement uses TRBV5-6 and TRBJ1-4, with D maybe TRBD1 (5 bases). Germline CDR1 and CDR2: SGHDT and YYEEEE. The CDR3 consists of 14 residues. Deletions cut 4 bases from V and 8 bases from J, with 15 bases between. The CDR3 coding sequence is TGTGCCAGCAGCCCCTGGGGGACGGGAGAAAAACTGTTTTTT. Its protein product is CASSPWGTGEKLFF. The variable domain in full, completed from reference TRBV5-6 and TRBJ1-4, reads DAGVTQSPTHLIKTRGQQVTLRCSPKSGHDTVSWYQQALGQGPQFIFQYYEEEERQRGNFPDRFSGHQFPNYSSELNVNALLLGDSALYLCASSPWGTGEKLFFGSGTQLSVL.

The gene calls are TRBV30 and TRBJ2-5, with D perhaps TRBD1 (5 bases). The CDR3 totals 14 residues. V lost 2 bases and J lost 5, with 15 bases in between. Germline CDR1 and CDR2: GTSNPN and SVGIG (reference sequence). CDR3 DNA sequence: TGTGCCTGGAGTAAACAGGCCGGCCAGGAGACCCAGTACTTC. Residues: CAWSKQAGQETQYF.

This clone was recorded only once. The chain uses TRBV11-1 and TRBJ1-2; D is unclear. From germline, CDR1 is SGHAT and CDR2 FQDESV (reference sequence). The CDR3 loop spans 13 amino acids. V was cut by 1 base and J by 3 bases, with 6 bases left in between. CDR3 loop: CASSLGRDYGYTF. As DNA, the CDR3 is TGTGCCAGCAGCTTAGGGAGGGACTATGGCTACACCTTC.

V and J are TRBV27 and TRBJ1-5; TRBD1 agrees at 7 bases. The CDR3 consists of 12 residues. CDR1 and CDR2 from the germline V gene are MNHEY and SMNVEV (reference sequence). With V trimmed by 5 bases and J by 9 bases, 4 bases remained unmatched. The CDR3 DNA reads TGTGCCAGCAGTGTCAGGGGGGGGCCCCAGCATTTT. Translation: CASSVRGGPQHF.

The chain joins TRBV28 to TRBJ1-2, with 12 bases matching TRBD1. Per germline, CDR1 MDHEN and CDR2 SYDVKM. Trimming removed 4 bases from V and 4 bases from J; junction bases left unmatched: 4. The length of the CDR3 is 15 residues. CDR3 sequence reads: CASSSQGQGAYGYTF. The CDR3 nucleotides are TGTGCCAGCAGTTCCCAGGGACAGGGGGCCTATGGCTACACCTTC.

This chain links TRBV6-5 with TRBJ1-4, with D possibly TRBD1 on 5 matching bases. The ends were cut back, 6 bases at V and 3 bases at J, with 11 bases in the middle. The CDR3 has 14 amino acids. The germline V gene has CDR1 MNHEY and CDR2 SVGAGI. CDR3 DNA: TGTGCCAGCAGCCCCCAAGGGGCTAATGAAAAACTGTTTTTT. It codes for CASSPQGANEKLFF.

V and J are TRBV5-1 and TRBJ2-2; D is unresolved. Trimming shortened V by 0 bases and J by 8 bases, and 5 bases separated the two germline ends. The CDR3 covers 12 residues. The germline gives CDR1 SGHRS, CDR2 YFSETQ. CDR3 sequence (DNA): TGCGCCAGCAGCTTGGAGTTAGGGGAGCTGTTTTTT. Residues: CASSLELGELFF.